These T cell receptor beta chains were read from a single sample in a study of T cells in tuberculosis. Generated by immunoSEQ multiplex PCR, the TCRdb table keeps only in-frame clones and is missing some. This table has 25,000 to 35,000 clones, 90% appearing once. Sequences were obtained from PBMCs. The origin of the receptors is a donor aged 10-30 years with latent tuberculosis or without tuberculosis infection. Both conserved end residues are part of each CDR3. A D gene is named only where the DNA matches it firmly. The size field is filled for only some rows; it gives once, few, many or a size class.

TRBV7-6	NA	NA	TRBJ2-3	TGTGCCAGCAGAGCACCGGCAGATACGCAGTATTTT	CASRAPADTQYF
TRBV4-1	NA	NA	TRBJ1-4	TGCGCCAGCAGCCAAGTACATGCAACTAATGAAAAACTGTTTTTT	CASSQVHATNEKLFF
TRBV19	NA	NA	TRBJ1-1	TGTGCCAGTAGTGGGGGGGCTACGAACACTGAAGCTTTCTTT	CASSGGATNTEAFF
TRBV15	TRBD2	NA	TRBJ2-7	TGTGCCACCAGCAGCAAGCGGGGGGTGTACGAGCAGTACTTC	CATSSKRGVYEQYF
TRBV19	TRBD1	NA	TRBJ1-1	TGTGCCAGTGGTGAACAGGGGGCGGGCACTGAAGCTTTCTTT	CASGEQGAGTEAFF
TRBV7-2	TRBD2	NA	TRBJ2-2	TGTGCCAGCAGCCTAATACTAGCGGGGGAAGCCGGGGAGCTGTTTTTT	CASSLILAGEAGELFF
TRBV28	TRBD1	NA	TRBJ2-1	TGTGCCAGCAGTCTTGGGACAGATCAGTTCTTC	CASSLGTDQFF
TRBV7-9	NA	NA	TRBJ1-4	TGTGCCAGCAGCTCAGAGGGAAGGGAAGAAAAACTGTTTTTT	CASSSEGREEKLFF
TRBV28	NA	NA	TRBJ1-2	TGTGCCAGTAAGCTCCAAAGTATCACAGGCGGAATTAAACTTTTTAACTATGGCTACACCTTC	CASKLQSITGGIKLFNYGYTF
TRBV7-2	TRBD2	NA	TRBJ2-5	TGTGCCAGCAGCTCGGCTAGCGGACAAGAGACCCAGTACTTC	CASSSASGQETQYF
TRBV9	TRBD1	few	TRBJ1-2	TGTGCCAGCAGCTCCTGGGTAGTGGGACAGGGGGACTATGGCTACACCTTC	CASSSWVVGQGDYGYTF
TRBV13	NA	NA	TRBJ2-1	TGTGCCAGCAGGTCCGGGACTGGGAATGAGCAGTTCTTC	CASRSGTGNEQFF
TRBV5-1	NA	NA	TRBJ1-2	TGCGCCAGCAGCTTGCAGGGGAATGGCTACACCTTC	CASSLQGNGYTF
TRBV5-6	TRBD2	NA	TRBJ2-2	TGTGCCAGCAGCAGACTAGCGGGGGTCGGCGCCGGGGAGCTGTTTTTT	CASSRLAGVGAGELFF
TRBV28	TRBD1	NA	TRBJ1-6	TGTGCCAGCAGTTTAAGTACGGGACAGGGGTCCTATAATTCACCCCTCCACTTT	CASSLSTGQGSYNSPLHF
TRBV28	TRBD1	NA	TRBJ2-5	TGTGCCAGCAGTAGGACAGGGATGTTAGAGACCCAGTACTTC	CASSRTGMLETQYF
TRBV19	NA	NA	TRBJ1-1	TGTGCCAGTAGTATTTCAGGGGTGAACACTGAAGCTTTCTTT	CASSISGVNTEAFF
TRBV29-1	NA	NA	TRBJ2-7	TGCAGCGTTCGCGGGGACAGCGCCTACGAGCAGTACTTC	CSVRGDSAYEQYF
TRBV19	TRBD1	NA	TRBJ1-2	TGTGCCAGTCGTCCACCGGGACAGAACTATGGCTACACCTTC	CASRPPGQNYGYTF
TRBV7-9	NA	NA	TRBJ2-1	TGTGCCAGCAGCTTAGCAATGGGGCCCAATGAGCAGTTCTTC	CASSLAMGPNEQFF
TRBV10-3	TRBD1	NA	TRBJ1-6	TGTGCCATCAGTGAGTCCCCTTCAACCGCCGGGACAGGGTTCCCCTCCTATAATTCACCCCTCCACTTT	CAISESPSTAGTGFPSYNSPLHF
TRBV5-1	NA	NA	TRBJ2-7	TGCGCCAGCAGCCCGTGGCTGACCTACGAGCAGTACTTC	CASSPWLTYEQYF
TRBV11-2	NA	NA	TRBJ2-2	TGTGCCAGCAGCTGGTCGGGGGTCATCGGGGAGCTGTTTTTT	CASSWSGVIGELFF
TRBV7-8	TRBD1	few	TRBJ2-5	TGTGCCAGCAGCATCAGGGGGCCCGGGGAGACCCAGTACTTC	CASSIRGPGETQYF
TRBV27	TRBD1	NA	TRBJ2-7	TGTGCCAGCAGCCAGGTGCCCAACTCCGGACAGGGGTACGAGCAGTACTTC	CASSQVPNSGQGYEQYF
TRBV7-9	TRBD1	NA	TRBJ2-2	TGTGCCAGCAGCTTAGGACAGGGTACCACCGGGGAGCTGTTTTTT	CASSLGQGTTGELFF
TRBV6-5	TRBD2	NA	TRBJ2-7	TGTGCCAGCAGTCCCCGGGGGGGCTACGAGCAGTACTTC	CASSPRGGYEQYF
TRBV4-3	TRBD2	NA	TRBJ2-1	TGCGCCAGCAGCCAAGATCTGCGCGGGGGGGCCAATGAGCAGTTCTTC	CASSQDLRGGANEQFF
TRBV5-1	TRBD1	NA	TRBJ1-2	TGCGCCAGCAGCTTGGGGAGGGACAGGCCCAACTATGGCTACACCTTC	CASSLGRDRPNYGYTF
TRBV4-1	NA	NA	TRBJ2-1	TGCGCCAGCAGCCAGGGTTGGGGGGTCGAGGAGCAGTTCTTC	CASSQGWGVEEQFF
TRBV5-6	NA	NA	TRBJ2-2	TGTGCCAGCAGCTTGGCCATCGGGGAGCTGTTTTTT	CASSLAIGELFF
TRBV5-8	TRBD1	NA	TRBJ2-3	TGTGCCAGCATGAAGAGGATCACAGGGGGCGGTTGGGACACAGATACGCAGTATTTT	CASMKRITGGGWDTDTQYF
TRBV5-4	NA	NA	TRBJ1-6	TGTGCCAGCAGCCGACAGGTCGGCGATTCACCCCTCCACTTT	CASSRQVGDSPLHF
TRBV18	NA	NA	TRBJ2-7	TGTGCCAGCTCACCGCCGGGACACACCATTTATTCCTACGAGCAGTACTTC	CASSPPGHTIYSYEQYF
TRBV7-9	NA	NA	TRBJ1-1	TGTGCCAGCAGCCTAGGGGGAGGCCCGACTGAAGCTTTCTTT	CASSLGGGPTEAFF
TRBV11-2	TRBD2	NA	TRBJ2-1	TGTGCCAGCAGCTTATACTATGGCGGGGGGGCCGGTCACAATGAGCAGTTCTTC	CASSLYYGGGAGHNEQFF
TRBV5-1	NA	NA	TRBJ1-5	TGCGCCAGCAGCTTGGCCGGTTATAGCAATCAGCCCCAGCATTTT	CASSLAGYSNQPQHF